This T cell receptor beta chain emerged from a study of cytomegalovirus exposure and HLA in healthy donors (TCRdb year 2017). In the study overall: According to an earlier analysis of several hundred of the donors, about 190 million T cells yielded 90 million to 140 million unique TCR beta sequences and around 280 Gb of sequence data. High-throughput TCR immunosequencing, statistical association of individual TCRs with disease status, and machine learning were combined to predict cytomegalovirus infection status. In an earlier analysis of a few hundred of the donors, high-throughput TCR beta sequencing was used to judge whether each TCR beta V gene segment behaved as functional or pseudogenic. A separate validation cohort of more than 100 different subjects was used in addition to the approximately 700-subject first cohort. Donor age, sex, ethnicity and CMV serostatus were collected together with the repertoire data. Of the roughly 400 genotyped donors, about 80% fell in the genetic ancestry cluster associated with self-reported Caucasian donors. The later analysis used no new phenotypic data to find candidate immune exposures, relying instead on TCR beta sequences and their occurrence across donors. HLA typing covered class I and class II loci at four-digit resolution. In a later analysis, previously published TCR beta repertoires from 666 donors were re-analyzed and high-resolution HLA genotyping was added so that TCR occurrence patterns could be studied. Every repertoire in the discovery cohort had been generated on one and the same sequencing platform. The study aimed to test whether signatures of past pathogen exposure could be identified by cataloging public T cell receptors. A later genetic analysis used genome-wide SNP genotypes for about 60% of the roughly 700 donors, treating that subset as a discovery cohort. Among some 410 genotyped donors of the cohort, an average of approximately 240,000 unique TCR beta nucleotide sequences were sequenced per donor, approximately 20% of them non-productive. Five DR-DQ haplotypes were handled as single units for association and clustering, since linkage in the cohort was strong. An early release that covered roughly 600 HLA-typed donors contained about 300 gigabases of sequencing data and tens of millions of unique TCR sequences. The study used immunosequencing to profile the T cell repertoires of 600 to 850 subjects and linked those repertoires to cytomegalovirus serostatus. The number of typed donors differed by locus: about 620-640 for A, B, C, DRB1 and DQB1; 500 to 550 for DQA1; approximately 600 for DPA1; and 400 to 480 for DPB1.

The library came from the immunoSEQ multiplex PCR assay. For the multiplex PCR, a mixture combining 60 forward primers for TCR Vbeta segments and 13 reverse primers for TCR Jbeta segments was used. The CDR3 region of rearranged TCR beta genes was amplified from genomic DNA by a multiplex PCR assay. On the Illumina HiSeq System, the amplified TCR beta libraries were sequenced as 87-base-pair reads. As for the original processing: Across the 500 to 850 repertoires, a later analysis counted about 81 million unique TCR beta chains, roughly 11 million of which were shared by at least two donors. Raw reads were error-corrected and collapsed into unique sequences by a nearest-neighbor algorithm in which closely related sequences were merged to remove PCR and sequencing errors. V, D and J gene segments were assigned by aligning CDR3 sequences to IMGT reference sequences. Each retained sequence needed at least a six-nucleotide match to both a V gene segment and a J gene segment. A rearrangement counted as productive if the CDR3 had no stop codons and remained in frame with V and J, and every other rearrangement counted as non-productive. Following IMGT convention, CDR3 was defined as the stretch from the second conserved V-encoded cysteine up to the conserved J-encoded phenylalanine. In an earlier analysis of around 640 of the donors, sequences lacking an unambiguous match to a single V gene segment were excluded. An earlier analysis of fewer than 750 of the donors classified V segments as functional when productive rearrangements were above 56.7% and as segregating when the standard deviation between donors was above 5%. A statistical classification framework was built for diagnosing cytomegalovirus status from the catalog of TCR beta chain sequences. A later analysis assigned V and J genes by comparing TCR nucleotide sequences with IMGT/GENE-DB human TR gene sequences. A later analysis assigned CDR3 sequences and most-parsimonious VDJ recombination scenarios with the TCRdist pipeline. A later analysis defined each TCR beta chain by its CDR3 amino acid sequence plus V-gene family, and excluded reads lacking a unique V-gene family. As a way to deal with suspected cross-contamination and a sequencing artifact, a later analysis dropped approximately 590 nucleotide sequences that were highly shared and had low generation probability. A later analysis calculated a clonal expansion index for each public chain from normalized within-repertoire ranks of inferred template counts. In a later analysis, generation probabilities were computed with a VDJ recombination model fitted to out-of-frame rearrangements, and the resulting probabilities were checked against IGoR. Hypergeometric tests were used in a later analysis to score TCR-TCR, TCR-HLA and TCR-CMV co-occurrence, with a repertoire-size bias correction applied to the TCR pairs. To estimate false discovery rates, a later analysis permuted the HLA or CMV assignments 20 times. A later analysis grouped co-occurring TCRs with DBSCAN, adding TCRdist sequence similarity when clustering within HLA-allele-positive subsets. Co-occurrence clustering excluded repertoires with fewer than 30,000 or more than 120,000 public chains, plus five with anomalous nucleotide sharing. What TCRdb holds here is the immuneACCESS table cut down to in-frame rearrangements. Part of the clones is not present; checked against another copy, under half of the missing clones reflect an unresolved V gene, and the others are unexplained. The DNA gave D and trimming, while V, J and clone size come from that table. In this sample the table shows about 160,000 clones, roughly four fifths of which occur a single time. The ten largest clones capture 9.5% to 12% of the sample.

Compared with germline, V lacks 3 bases and J lacks 7 bases; bases without a gene match: 14. CDR1 and CDR2 are drawn from the germline V gene (reference sequence): MNHEY, SMNVEV. Measured from the cysteine to the phenylalanine, the CDR3 is 19 residues long. The sequence is cut down to CDR3 DNA, 57 bases in frame from base 1. Remarks on this clone: The antigen it recognizes is unknown. No much larger clone exists at a distance of one base, and base qualities are not known.

The cohort was made up of about 670 healthy bone marrow donors. At the time of sampling, all cohort members were nominally healthy, though unrecorded immune exposures were likely present. The donor was CMV seropositive and was included in the group of 250 to 300 seropositive cohort members. Every donor gave a peripheral blood sample, and the peripheral blood mononuclear cells from that sample were used for TCR beta sequencing. The Qiagen DNeasy Blood Extraction Kit was used to extract genomic DNA from the blood cell samples. Overall results and qualifications from the work: Strong co-occurrence of HLA alleles, especially DR and DQ, made assigning TCR associations to individual alleles difficult. In vitro tests confirmed that a few of the cytomegalovirus-associated TCR beta chains recognize cytomegalovirus antigens. The study gave a list of under 200 TCR beta chains associated with cytomegalovirus. Immune exposure information for the cohort was limited to CMV serostatus. A later genetic analysis reported fewer N-insertions in productive TCRs among donors in an Asian-associated ancestry cluster than the roughly 700-donor mean. A later analysis found that HLA-associated TCR beta chains were more clonally expanded and had lower generation probabilities than equally common non-associated chains. Correlated functional status among segregating V segments might reflect linkage disequilibrium, but an unknown experimental factor could not be ruled out. The classifier was reported to diagnose cytomegalovirus status with high specificity and sensitivity in both the original and validation cohorts. Some IMGT-functional V segments, including TRBV6-2 and TRBV6-3, could not be distinguished by the 87-base-pair reads and were therefore excluded. A cluster of highly shared sequence variants was judged likely to represent a technical artifact of the sequencing pipeline. According to a later analysis, most CMV-associated TCR beta chains appeared to be HLA-restricted, and the HLA associations seemed to be driven largely by CMV exposure. A later genetic analysis associated a missense DCLRE1C variant with V-gene and J-gene trimming of TCR beta chains, and an independent cohort replicated the association. A further reported finding was that TCR beta sequences accurately predicted the HLA-A and HLA-B alleles for most subjects in the first cohort. A later analysis found that TCR association rates varied across HLA loci, with DRB1 alleles showing the most associated TCRs and HLA-C alleles the fewest. Roughly uniform sequencing depth across donors was assumed in presence/absence analyses, although this assumption may not hold. Because counts were too low, some 16 rarely observed V segments, including chromosome 9 orphons, were excluded from the earlier analysis of fewer than 650 of the donors. At a false discovery rate of 0.05, a later analysis linked fewer than 20,000 TCR beta sequences to specific HLA alleles. Only TCR beta chains were sequenced in this cohort, and the absence of alpha or paired-chain data limited detectable features. The authors suggested that the approach could potentially be extended to other disease states and immunological phenotypes. Because HLA typing was missing for some donors at each locus, association tests included only the typed subset. Most TCR sequences were seen in very few donors, while some public TCRs were found in many individuals. In a later analysis, several top co-occurrence clusters were reported to appear linked to parvovirus B19, influenza, CMV and Epstein-Barr virus. In an earlier analysis of approximately 590 of the donors, most TCR beta V segments appeared in productive rearrangements about 87% or about 30% of the time, broadly matching IMGT annotations.

This chain joins TRBV27 to TRBJ2-1, and 14 bases in between align with TRBD2. Sample: PBMCs. The TCR was taken from a man aged 50 or older in good health and CMV-seropositive. The CDR3 corresponds to CASSFQPMGLAGARNEQFF. The DNA sequence is given as TGTGCCAGCAGTTTCCAACCCATGGGACTAGCGGGAGCAAGGAATGAGCAGTTCTTC.